This TCR beta chain was retrieved from a study of CXCR3-negative and CXCR3-positive naive CD8 T cells. The CDR3 length is 15 residues. Germline-derived CDR1 and CDR2 are SEHNR and FQNEAQ (reference sequence). Of note for this clonotype: The target antigen is unknown.

Study-level points and caveats: Diversity proved comparably high across both naive subsets and much lower in memory CD8+ cells. TRB CDR3 properties were used to infer TCR strength, and surface CD5 was comparable between naive subsets.

TRB cDNA was prepared as libraries by UMI-labeled 5' RACE. TCRdb reanalyzed the 5' RACE reads, giving one entry per CDR3 protein sequence and no DNA. The sample totals about 120,000 distinct CDR3 sequences. The sequenced material came from naive CXCR3- CD8+ T cells from blood. Regarding subset: CD45RO-CCR7+CD27+CD95- naive CD8+ T cells lacking CXCR3 (TNR3-). The receptor was derived from a human donor in good health. Some clones in this sample may be carry-over from other donors' samples. V and J are TRBV7-9 and TRBJ2-5; TCRdb returns TRBD1, unconfirmable since there is no DNA. The CDR3 reads CASSLSAQGQETQYF.